The 31 T cell receptor beta chains below all came from one sample that was sequenced in a study of identical twins (dated by TCRdb to the mid-2010s). Library preparation used 5' RACE. Instrument used: Illumina HiSeq 2000. TCRdb cleaned the public reads at Q25 with fastp, built clones with MiXCR and kept in-frame beta chains. Rows merge per CDR3 protein into single entries with the most common DNA and genes. This sample is represented by 400,000 to 650,000 distinct CDR3 sequences; approximately 22% of them were singletons. Jointly, the top ten make up about 0.91% of the sample. These same records also appear under a second study, on T cells expressing NK-cell markers.

Input material: CD4+ T cells sorted from blood. The source is a woman aged 18-30 years in good health.

This clonotype was counted only a few times. CDR3 sequence reads: CATGGPQRNQPQHF. CDR3 nucleotide sequence: TGTGCCACCGGGGGCCCACAGAGAAATCAGCCCCAGCATTTT. This chain joins TRBV15 and TRBJ1-5; weak D call: TRBD1 (6 bases). V lost 8 bases to trimming and J lost 4 bases, with 15 bases between them. This CDR3 comprises 14 residues. Germline values: CDR1 LNHNV, CDR2 YYDKDF (reference sequence).

In its sample, this clonotype was seen a few times. CDR3 sequence reads: CSARDGAGGFREQFF. The CDR3 DNA follows: TGCAGTGCTAGAGATGGGGCGGGGGGGTTCAGGGAGCAGTTCTTC. V and J are TRBV20-1 and TRBJ2-1; 9 nucleotides line up with TRBD2. In germline, CDR1 is DFQATT, CDR2 SNEGSKA (reference sequence). This CDR3 comprises 15 residues. V gave up 0 bases and J gave up 10 bases; unmatched junction bases: 10.

This clonotype was detected only a few times. The chain joins TRBV7-9 to TRBJ2-1; 14 nucleotides line up with TRBD2. Looked up from germline, CDR1 is SEHNR and CDR2 is FQNEAQ (reference sequence). This CDR3 has 17 amino acids. Germline trimming cut 4 bases from V and 10 bases from J; bases unmatched to any gene: 12. The CDR3 reads CASSSETSGRASIEQFF. The CDR3 nucleotides are TGTGCCAGCAGCTCCGAGACTAGCGGGAGGGCCTCAATAGAGCAGTTCTTC.

In this sample, this clonotype turned up a few times. The chain employs TRBV20-1 and TRBJ1-2; no definite D call. Germline-derived CDR1 and CDR2 are DFQATT and SNEGSKA (reference sequence). The ends were cut back, 0 bases at V and 5 bases at J, with 10 bases in the middle. The CDR3 sequence is 13 residues long. The CDR3 spells CSARDRPGYGYTF. CDR3 bases: TGCAGTGCTAGAGACCGCCCGGGGTATGGCTACACCTTC.

This clonotype was seen at least ten times. The V call is TRBV11-2, the J call TRBJ1-5; tentative D call: TRBD1 (6 bases). This CDR3 has 15 amino acids. Germline V gene lookup returns CDR1 SGHAT and CDR2 FQNNGV. Trimming removed 1 base at V and 7 bases at J, with 14 bases between. The DNA of the CDR3 is TGTGCCAGCAGCTTAGGTCCACAGGGTGGACAGCCCCAGCATTTT. Amino acid sequence: CASSLGPQGGQPQHF.

There are a few counts of this clonotype. The J gene is TRBJ2-3, the V gene TRBV20-1; D call uncertain. This CDR3 spans 11 amino acids. Trimming took 6 bases from V and 4 from J, leaving 8 bases between them. In germline, CDR1 is DFQATT, CDR2 SNEGSKA (reference sequence). The CDR3, as DNA: TGCAGTGCAACCCTGGCAGATACGCAGTATTTT. Its translation: CSATLADTQYF.

A few counts support this clonotype. CDR3 DNA: TGTGCCAGCAGTGGGCCGGCTAAGTATACCTACGAGCAGTACTTC. This sequence encodes CASSGPAKYTYEQYF. The chain carries TRBV6-1 and TRBJ2-7; D gene ambiguous. The CDR3 is 15 amino acids. CDR1 is MNHNS and CDR2 is SASEGT in the germline V gene. Trimming shortened V by 4 bases and J by 2 bases, and 15 bases separated the two germline ends.

The chain uses TRBV10-3 and TRBJ2-1; 9 bases match TRBD2. This CDR3 region has 18 residues. Germline CDR1 and CDR2: ENHRY and SYGVKD. V dropped 3 bases and J dropped 0; count of bases not matched to a gene: 9. CDR3 in amino acids: CAISDRRGGASSYNEQFF. The CDR3 nucleotides read TGTGCCATCAGTGACCGGCGGGGGGGAGCGAGCTCCTACAATGAGCAGTTCTTC.

This chain uses TRBV5-1 with TRBJ2-3; 7 bases line up with TRBD1. The CDR3 spans 14 residues. Germline CDR1 reads SGHRS; CDR2 reads YFSETQ. V shed 10 bases, J shed 2 bases, and the junction held 10 bases outside the gene matches. CDR3 DNA sequence: TGCGCCGCAGCAAAGGGACAGACCACAGATACGCAGTATTTT. As protein: CAAAKGQTTDTQYF.

This sequence joins TRBV15 and TRBJ1-2; a weak D match, TRBD1 (5 bases). The CDR3 is 15 amino acids. The V and J ends lost 5 bases and 3 bases respectively, with 16 bases between them. Germline CDR1 reads LNHNV; CDR2 reads YYDKDF (reference sequence). In DNA, the CDR3 is TGTGCCACCAGCCGATCTTCGCGGGACGACTATGGCTACACCTTC. Translated, it gives CATSRSSRDDYGYTF.

The table lists this clonotype with a few counts. The chain links TRBV19 to TRBJ1-1; TRBD1 matches at 7 bases. V lost 7 bases, J lost 8 bases, and 13 bases stayed unmatched. The CDR3 has 14 residues. Looked up from germline, CDR1 is LNHDA and CDR2 is SQIVND (reference sequence). The chain's CDR3 is CASKSPGTEKEAFF. CDR3 in DNA: TGTGCCAGTAAGTCTCCCGGGACAGAGAAAGAAGCTTTCTTT.

This clonotype showed up just a few times. The chain joins TRBV7-9 to TRBJ2-1, with 8 bases matching TRBD2. V lost 2 bases, J lost 7 bases, and 13 bases stayed unmatched. Germline values: CDR1 SEHNR, CDR2 FQNEAQ (reference sequence). CDR3 length: 17 amino acids. CDR3 residues: CASSLITSGRRGNEQFF. The CDR3 nucleotides read TGTGCCAGCAGCTTAATAACTAGCGGCCGCCGGGGTAATGAGCAGTTCTTC.

A few counts support this clonotype. This chain uses TRBV11-2 with TRBJ2-5; no firm D call. The CDR3 has 14 residues. Germline values: CDR1 SGHAT, CDR2 FQNNGV. The V end lost 5 bases, the J end lost 2 bases, and 12 bases lay between the germline ends. The CDR3 protein is CASSPRTAQETQYF. CDR3 DNA: TGTGCCAGCAGCCCTCGGACGGCTCAAGAGACCCAGTACTTC.

In this sample, this clonotype turned up a few times. V usage is TRBV5-1 and J usage is TRBJ1-5; 10 bases fit TRBD1. V lost 2 bases, J lost 6 bases, and 11 bases stayed unmatched. The germline V gene has CDR1 SGHRS and CDR2 YFSETQ. This CDR3 is built from 17 residues. Here the CDR3 reads CASSFSGTGDLGQPQHF. The CDR3 coding sequence is TGCGCCAGCAGCTTCTCCGGGACAGGGGATCTGGGTCAGCCCCAGCATTTT.

This clonotype was observed a few times. The chain uses TRBV9 and TRBJ2-7; 10 nucleotides line up with TRBD2. The CDR3 runs to 17 residues. With 3 bases clipped from V and 4 bases from J, the junction kept 13 bases outside the gene matches. CDR1 SGDLS and CDR2 YYNGEE come from the germline V gene. The CDR3 here is CASSEGLGAGGTYEQYF. The DNA of the CDR3 is TGTGCCAGCAGCGAGGGCCTAGGAGCGGGAGGGACTTACGAGCAGTACTTC.

The chain uses TRBV5-6 and TRBJ2-1; the match to TRBD2 covers 13 bases. The CDR3 runs 18 residues. Germline-derived CDR1 and CDR2 are SGHDT and YYEEEE. V shed 0 bases, J shed 2 bases, and the junction held 5 bases outside the gene matches. In nucleotides, the CDR3 is TGTGCCAGCAGCTTGGGACTAGCGGGAGGTCGGACCTACAATGAGCAGTTCTTC. As protein: CASSLGLAGGRTYNEQFF.

This clonotype came up once. The chain combines TRBV7-9 with TRBJ2-1; a possible D gene is TRBD2 (5 bases). The CDR3 runs 12 residues. V shed 4 bases and J shed 9 bases, with 10 bases lying between them. CDR1 and CDR2 from the germline V gene are SEHNR and FQNEAQ (reference sequence). CDR3 loop: CASSSLALEQFF. CDR3 bases: TGTGCCAGCAGCTCTCTAGCACTTGAGCAGTTCTTC.

This chain uses TRBV2 with TRBJ2-3; 9 positions agree with TRBD1. Trimming cost V 7 bases and J 0 bases; bases outside gene matches: 5. The CDR3 runs 15 residues. The germline V gene has CDR1 SNHLY and CDR2 FYNNEI. The CDR3 bases are TGTGCCAGCATCGACAGGGGGGGAAGCACAGATACGCAGTATTTT. Protein sequence: CASIDRGGSTDTQYF. Full variable domain (remainder filled in from reference TRBV2 and TRBJ2-3): EPEVTQTPSHQVTQMGQEVILRCVPISNHLYFYWYRQILGQKVEFLVSFYNNEISEKSEIFDDQFSVERPDGSNFTLKIRSTKLEDSAMYFCASIDRGGSTDTQYFGPGTRLTVL.

V usage is TRBV7-6 and J usage is TRBJ2-3; 7 positions agree with TRBD2. Unmatched junction bases numbered 4, after V lost 3 bases and J lost 1 base. The CDR3 extends over 15 amino acids. Germline CDR1 is SGHVS and CDR2 is FNYEAQ. CDR3 nucleotides: TGTGCCAGCAGCTTTGGCGCGGGGGGCACAGATACGCAGTATTTT. Amino acid sequence: CASSFGAGGTDTQYF.

The chain combines TRBV7-9 with TRBJ2-3; TRBD2 agrees at 8 bases. The CDR3 contains 13 residues. CDR1 and CDR2 (germline): SEHNR, FQNEAQ (reference sequence). Trimming took 3 bases from V and 6 from J; bases not matched to a gene: 2. The CDR3 spells CASSFPGGDTQYF. In DNA, the CDR3 is TGTGCCAGCAGCTTCCCGGGGGGGGATACGCAGTATTTT.

This clonotype occurred a few times. This sequence joins TRBV24-1 and TRBJ2-2; 7 bases are a match to TRBD2. CDR3 length: 14 amino acids. With V trimmed by 9 bases and J by 5 bases, 8 bases remained unmatched. Per the germline V gene, CDR1 is KGHDR and CDR2 is SFDVKD. DNA of the CDR3: TGTGCCACCCAGGGCGGGAGTAGGACCGGGGAGCTGTTTTTT. The encoded protein is CATQGGSRTGELFF.

V is TRBV15 and J is TRBJ2-1; tentative D call: TRBD2 (5 bases). CDR1 is LNHNV and CDR2 is YYDKDF in the germline V gene (reference sequence). The CDR3 totals 15 residues. The V and J ends lost 0 bases and 9 bases respectively, with 15 bases between them. The CDR3 DNA is TGTGCCACCAGCAGAGATCGGGGTAGTCGGGGTGAGCAGTTCTTC. Amino acid sequence: CATSRDRGSRGEQFF. Supplemented by reference TRBV15 and TRBJ2-1, the full variable domain reads DAMVIQNPRYQVTQFGKPVTLSCSQTLNHNVMYWYQQKSSQAPKLLFHYYDKDFNNEADTPDNFQSRRPNTSFCFLDIRSPGLGDTAMYLCATSRDRGSRGEQFFGPGTRLTVL.

The chain links TRBV6-2 or TRBV6-3 to TRBJ2-7, with D hard to call. V lost 5 bases to trimming and J lost 0 bases, with 14 bases between them. This CDR3 comprises 15 residues. Germline V lookup: CDR1 MNHEY, CDR2 SVGEGT. DNA for the CDR3: TGTGCCAGCAGTCTTGGAAGGCAGGCCTCCTACGAGCAGTACTTC. As protein: CASSLGRQASYEQYF.

The table lists this clonotype with a few counts. The rearrangement joins TRBV27 to TRBJ2-2, with 13 bases aligning to TRBD2. From germline, CDR1 is MNHEY and CDR2 SMNVEV (reference sequence). The trim removed 5 bases at V and 9 bases at J, leaving 15 bases unmatched. CDR3 size: 18 residues. The CDR3 bases are TGTGCCAGCAGTGCCCGACTAGCGGGGGGCCTCGTGCTGAGGGAGCTGTTTTTT. Protein: CASSARLAGGLVLRELFF.

This sequence joins TRBV20-1 and TRBJ2-5; D gene uncertain. V shed 1 base and J shed 2 bases, with 17 bases lying between them. Germline CDR1 DFQATT, CDR2 SNEGSKA (reference sequence). The CDR3 spans 16 residues. CDR3 nucleotide sequence: TGCAGTGCTAGAGCTCCTGGCAGGTACTATCAAGAGACCCAGTACTTC. Residues: CSARAPGRYYQETQYF.

This clonotype came up a few times. The chain uses TRBV20-1 and TRBJ2-3, with D hard to call. In germline, CDR1 is DFQATT, CDR2 SNEGSKA (reference sequence). Trimming removed 6 bases at V and 2 bases at J, with 6 bases between. The CDR3 runs 11 residues. The CDR3, as DNA: TGCAGTGCCGATAACACAGATACGCAGTATTTT. Its protein product is CSADNTDTQYF.

The chain is built from TRBV7-2 and TRBJ2-2, with 8 bases that match TRBD2. Germline lookup yields CDR1 SGHTA and CDR2 FQGNSA. This CDR3 contains 15 residues. Trimming removed 0 bases from V and 7 bases from J; junction bases left unmatched: 4. The CDR3 protein is CASSLASGRDGELFF. The CDR3 coding sequence is TGTGCCAGCAGCTTAGCCAGCGGGAGAGACGGGGAGCTGTTTTTT.

The CDR3 bases are TGCAGTGCTTCCCGACAGGGGGATGGCTACACCTTC. Encoded protein: CSASRQGDGYTF. V gene TRBV20-1 combines with J gene TRBJ1-2, with 9 bases lining up with TRBD1. In germline, CDR1 is DFQATT, CDR2 SNEGSKA (reference sequence). The CDR3 consists of 12 residues. V shed 5 bases, J shed 6 bases, and the junction held 4 bases outside the gene matches.

This clonotype was counted ten times or more. The chain is built from TRBV29-1 and TRBJ2-3, with TRBD1 matching 7 bases. The CDR3 spans 13 residues. Germline V gene data show CDR1 as SQVTM and CDR2 as ANQGSEA. The junction had 4 bases not matched to a gene; V was cut back by 3 bases and J by 4 bases. The CDR3 sequence is CSVDSQGADTQYF. The CDR3 coding sequence is TGCAGCGTTGACAGCCAGGGGGCAGATACGCAGTATTTT.

This clonotype was seen ten or more times. The rearrangement joins TRBV10-3 to TRBJ2-5; D remains unclear. Germline CDR1 ENHRY, CDR2 SYGVKD. There are 15 residues in the CDR3. The V end lost 0 bases, the J end lost 5 bases, and 13 bases lay between the germline ends. This CDR3 is CAISESSSPAETQYF. The CDR3 DNA follows: TGTGCCATCAGTGAGTCGAGTAGTCCGGCGGAGACCCAGTACTTC.

This clonotype has ten or more counts. The chain recombines TRBV29-1 with TRBJ2-7, with TRBD2 identical over 7 bases. Unmatched junction bases numbered 7, after V lost 2 bases and J lost 6 bases. CDR1 and CDR2 (germline): SQVTM, ANQGSEA. The CDR3 is 13 residues long. The CDR3 loop is CSVESGARGEQYF. The CDR3 nucleotides read TGCAGCGTTGAAAGCGGGGCGCGTGGCGAGCAGTACTTC.